This TCR beta chain was profiled in a study of blood T cell repertoires in COVID-19. The wider study: There were acute and convalescent COVID-19 samples, and they came from the United States, Italy and Spain. In each case, the material was cDNA or gDNA derived from T cells, B-cell-depleted T cells, or PBMCs.

The CDR3 extends over 11 amino acids. Deletions cut 3 bases from V and 9 bases from J, with 9 bases between. The germline V gene encodes CDR1 SQVTM and CDR2 ANQGSEA. Authors' processing steps: It was from reference gene primer amplification that nucleated cell counts were estimated. This table comes from immunoSEQ multiplex PCR, and its TCRdb copy is limited to in-frame clones, with some not included. That table supplies the V and J calls and clone size; D and trimming were determined from the DNA. The sample yields over 250,000 clones, about 70% seen once. This chain connects TRBV29-1 to TRBJ2-1, with D possibly matching TRBD1 (5 bases). The source of this sequence is a woman at least 80 years old with acute or convalescent COVID-19. The sequencing sample was made of peripheral blood. CDR3 residues: CSVDRGGEQFF. CDR3 nucleotide sequence: TGCAGCGTTGATAGGGGCGGTGAGCAGTTCTTC.